Listed below are T cell receptor beta chains from one sample, sequenced in a study of CD8+ T cells in alopecia areata. Assay: immunoSEQ multiplex PCR; the TCRdb copy retains only in-frame clones and omits some. Of about 100,000 clones in the sample, roughly 56% were seen once. Sample: CD8+ T cells sorted from blood, taken around week 55, from a patient treated with tofacitinib. These receptors were taken from a human donor with alopecia areata. CDR3s include the opening cysteine and the closing phenylalanine or tryptophan. The D gene is left open where the match is weak. Clone sizes are given selectively: once, few, many, or a class where the clone is expanded.

D	V	J	size	DNA	CDR3
TRBD1	TRBV5-6	TRBJ2-5	-	TGTGCCAGCAGCTCGGACAGGGGGGGAGGAGAGACCCAGTACTTC	CASSSDRGGGETQYF
-	TRBV5-1	TRBJ1-3	-	TGCGCCAGCAGCTTCGGTCCAAGCTCTGGAAACACCATATATTTT	CASSFGPSSGNTIYF
-	TRBV4-1	TRBJ2-7	few	TGCGCCAGCAGCCAAGCTCTCAAACCCTACGAGCAGTACTTC	CASSQALKPYEQYF
-	TRBV5-1	TRBJ1-2	-	TGCGCCAGCAGCACGGACGGCACAACCCACTATGGCTACACCTTC	CASSTDGTTHYGYTF
-	TRBV12-5	TRBJ2-1	-	TGTGCTAGTGGTACTGGTGGGGCTGGTGAGCAGTTCTTC	CASGTGGAGEQFF
TRBD2	TRBV5-5	TRBJ2-2	-	TGTGCCAGCAGCTCCGGGGGGGCTGACGGGGAGCTGTTTTTT	CASSSGGADGELFF
-	TRBV7-9	TRBJ2-3	-	TGTGCCACAAGTGAGATGGGGAGTTCAGATACGCAGTATTTT	CATSEMGSSDTQYF
-	TRBV12-5	TRBJ1-1	-	TGTGCTAGTGGTTTGACCCCAGGGGATGTCACTGAAGCTTTCTTT	CASGLTPGDVTEAFF
-	TRBV5-1	TRBJ2-7	-	TGCGCCAGCAGCTTGTATCGGGACATGAACGACGAGCAGTACTTC	CASSLYRDMNDEQYF
TRBD1	TRBV2	TRBJ1-5	-	TGTGCCAGCAGCGAACCCACGACAGGGATCGCTCAGCCCCAGCATTTT	CASSEPTTGIAQPQHF
-	TRBV27	TRBJ2-7	-	TGTGCCAGCAGTTATACGGGGAGCCCTTCCTACGAGCAGTACTTC	CASSYTGSPSYEQYF
-	TRBV5-6	TRBJ2-1	-	TGTGCCAGCAGCCACTACAATGAGCAGTTCTTC	CASSHYNEQFF
TRBD2	TRBV29-1	TRBJ2-2	few	TGCAGCGTATTTAGCGGGGCCGCGAACACCGGGGAGCTGTTTTTT	CSVFSGAANTGELFF
-	TRBV5-1	TRBJ2-1	few	TGCGCCAGCAGCTTGTATTGGAATGAGCAGTTCTTC	CASSLYWNEQFF
TRBD1	TRBV9	TRBJ1-1	-	TGTGCCAGCAGCGAGGGGACAGGGGAGGGCACTGAAGCTTTCTTT	CASSEGTGEGTEAFF
-	TRBV2	TRBJ2-1	many	TGTGCCAGCAGATACGGGGTAGCACTCAATGAGCAGTTCTTC	CASRYGVALNEQFF
-	TRBV4-1	TRBJ2-5	-	TGCGCCAGCAGCGAATCTTCCGAGACCCAGTACTTC	CASSESSETQYF
-	TRBV5-1	TRBJ1-2	-	TGCGCCAGCACCGTCGACGGCTATGGCTACACCTTC	CASTVDGYGYTF
-	TRBV6-5	TRBJ2-5	-	TGTGCCAGCAGTTACTCGGCTGGGCTTGCAGAGACCCAGTACTTC	CASSYSAGLAETQYF
-	TRBV19	TRBJ2-3	few	TGTGCCAGTAGTATGGCGGGAAGCACAGATACGCAGTATTTT	CASSMAGSTDTQYF
-	TRBV7-6	TRBJ2-5	-	TGTGCCAGCAGCCCAAGCTTTCAGGGGGGGGAGACCCAGTACTTC	CASSPSFQGGETQYF
-	TRBV15	TRBJ1-5	-	TGTGCCACCAGCAGAGATAGTGCGGGTAACCAGCCCCAGCATTTT	CATSRDSAGNQPQHF
-	TRBV13	TRBJ2-7	-	TGTGCCAGCAGCCCGGAAGGCCGATCCTACGAGCAGTACTTC	CASSPEGRSYEQYF
TRBD1	TRBV29-1	TRBJ2-7	-	TGCAGCGTTGAAGTGACAGGGGTCCACGAGCAGTACTTC	CSVEVTGVHEQYF
TRBD1	TRBV7-9	TRBJ1-1	-	TGTGCCAGCAGCCCGGGACAGGGAGTCCCTGAAGCTTTCTTT	CASSPGQGVPEAFF
TRBD1	TRBV7-8	TRBJ1-2	-	TGTGCCAGCAGCATAACAGGGGACTATGGCTACACCTTC	CASSITGDYGYTF
TRBD1	TRBV7-9	TRBJ2-3	-	TGTGCCAGCAAGGGACAGGGTATCGGCACAGATACGCAGTATTTT	CASKGQGIGTDTQYF
-	TRBV2	TRBJ2-4	-	TGTGCCAGCAGTGAAAAGGGTCTTATAGGGGGTAGGATTCAGTACTTC	CASSEKGLIGGRIQYF
TRBD1	TRBV13	TRBJ1-2	-	TGTGCCAGCAGCGCCGGGACAGGGAACTATGGCTACACCTTC	CASSAGTGNYGYTF
TRBD2	TRBV2	TRBJ2-1	-	TGTGCCAGCACCCTTCGCGGCGGGGGGAGCTCCTACAATGAGCAGTTCTTC	CASTLRGGGSSYNEQFF
TRBD1	TRBV7-9	TRBJ1-2	-	TGTGCCAGCAGTCAGAAGGACAGGTCCCATCCCTACTATGGCTACACCTTC	CASSQKDRSHPYYGYTF
-	TRBV29-1	TRBJ1-1	-	TGCAGCGTTGTTGAAGGGATGAACACTGAAGCTTTCTTT	CSVVEGMNTEAFF
-	TRBV7-2	TRBJ1-1	-	TGTGCCAGCAGCTTAATTGGGCCCGTTGTCACTGAAGCTTTCTTT	CASSLIGPVVTEAFF
-	TRBV11-2	TRBJ2-4	few	TGTGCCAGCAGCGCAGCCAAAAACATTCAGTACTTC	CASSAAKNIQYF
-	TRBV5-1	TRBJ2-7	once	TGCGCCAGCAGTCTAAGGGGAGACGAGCAGTACTTC	CASSLRGDEQYF
-	TRBV5-1	TRBJ2-5	few	TGCGCCAGCAGCTTGGCCGTCTACAGCCAGACCCAGTACTTC	CASSLAVYSQTQYF
-	TRBV9	TRBJ2-7	-	TGTGCCAGCAGCGTAGGGGCAGGGACCTCCTACGAGCAGTACTTC	CASSVGAGTSYEQYF
-	TRBV13	TRBJ2-7	-	TGTGCCAGCAGCCTCACCGGGGACCACTCCTACGAGCAGTACTTC	CASSLTGDHSYEQYF
-	TRBV28	TRBJ2-2	-	TGTGCCAGCAGTTACCTCACCGGGGAGCTGTTTTTT	CASSYLTGELFF